The clone carrying this T cell receptor (beta chain) has at least ten counts. V was shortened by 10 bases and J by 4 bases, with 11 bases between the two germline ends. CDR3 length equals 12 residues. Researchers prepared the TCRbeta library using unique molecular identifiers, the study reports. Each CDR3 protein is one row after TCRdb ran MiXCR on the PCR reads. Counted here are approximately 88,000 distinct CDR3 sequences, approximately 12% occurring once; the ten biggest clones make up around 14%. This entry belongs to a study of T-cell reconstitution after alpha-beta-depleted transplantation in children.

The V call is TRBV12-3 or TRBV12-4, the J call TRBJ2-1; possibly TRBD1 for D (5 bases). The sample in question was PBMCs from the stem cell graft donor, obtained from the stem cell graft. This receptor was obtained from a human donor who donated a stem cell graft to a child with inherited bone marrow failure. The CDR3 DNA reads as TGTGCCACCTTACAGGATTACAATGAGCAGTTCTTC. Its translation is CATLQDYNEQFF.